This TCR beta chain was obtained from a study of cytomegalovirus exposure and HLA in healthy donors. About the research overall: The study placed about 81% of its 398 genotyped donors in the Caucasian-associated ancestry cluster.

The study, taken as a whole, reports: There were reportedly fewer N-insertions in an Asian-associated ancestry cluster than the roughly 670-donor mean, in a later analysis. In a later analysis, specific HLA alleles were associated with about 18,000 TCR beta sequences at a 0.05 false discovery rate. Within a later analysis, the majority of CMV-associated TCR beta chains appeared HLA-restricted.

On this clone itself: What it binds is unknown.

Use of 60 Vbeta and 13 Jbeta primers characterized the PCR. Here immunoSEQ multiplex PCR was the method, and the copy in TCRdb shows in-frame clones only, minus some. The sample has just over 150,000 clones, 70% to 85% seen once; the top ten hold about 6.1%. The CDR3 totals 10 residues. V was pared by 4 bases and J by 9 bases, with 8 bases between. Looked up from germline, CDR1 is SGHKS and CDR2 is YYEKEE (reference sequence). The chain recombines TRBV5-5 with TRBJ2-7, with D tentatively TRBD1 (6 bases). The sequencing sample was made of PBMCs. The clonotype comes from a woman aged 50 to 60 in good health and CMV-seropositive. CDR3: CASSQGRQYF. The CDR3 coding sequence is TGTGCCAGCAGCCAGGGGAGGCAGTACTTC.